This TCR beta chain was identified in a study of spatial heterogeneity in lung cancer. The germline CDR1 and CDR2 sequences are MNHNY and SVGAGI (reference sequence). V lost 6 bases to trimming and J lost 0 bases, with 9 bases between them. The CDR3 contains 15 residues. TCRdb itself ran the 5' RACE reads through MiXCR, one entry per CDR3 protein. There are some 5,000 distinct CDR3 sequences in the sample; around 4.3% occur only once, and about 12% lies in the top ten. Time point meaning: sample taken at primary tumor resection. Samples were obtained from some 70 donors, all untreated early-stage non-small cell lung cancer patients. Sequencing was performed on whole RNA extracted from tumor and nontumor lung tissue, or from frozen PBMC, and the material was left unsorted. This clonotype appeared many times.

The specimen comprised normal lung tissue next to the tumor, sampled at surgery. This TCR came from a male donor with early-stage non-small cell lung cancer. This rearrangement joins TRBV6-6 to TRBJ2-6, with a tentative D call TRBD2 (5 bases). CDR3 sequence: CASSPRGSGANVLTF. The CDR3, as DNA: TGTGCCAGCAGCCCCCGGGGCTCTGGGGCCAACGTCCTGACTTTC.